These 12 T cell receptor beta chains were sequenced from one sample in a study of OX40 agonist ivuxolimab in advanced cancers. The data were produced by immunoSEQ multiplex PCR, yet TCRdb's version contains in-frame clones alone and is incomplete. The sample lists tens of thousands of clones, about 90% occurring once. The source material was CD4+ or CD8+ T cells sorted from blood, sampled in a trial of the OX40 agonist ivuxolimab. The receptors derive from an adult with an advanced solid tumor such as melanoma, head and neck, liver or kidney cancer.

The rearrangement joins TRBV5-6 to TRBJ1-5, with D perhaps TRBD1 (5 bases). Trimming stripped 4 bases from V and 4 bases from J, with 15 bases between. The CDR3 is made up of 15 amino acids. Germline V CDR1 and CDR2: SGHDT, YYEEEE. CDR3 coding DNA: TGTGCCAGCAGCCTCGACAGTCAAGGGAATCAGCCCCAGCATTTT. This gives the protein CASSLDSQGNQPQHF.

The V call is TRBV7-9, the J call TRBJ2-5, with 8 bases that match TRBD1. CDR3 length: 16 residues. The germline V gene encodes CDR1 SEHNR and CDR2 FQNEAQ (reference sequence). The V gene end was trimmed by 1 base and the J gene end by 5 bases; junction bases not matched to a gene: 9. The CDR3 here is CASSLVTGQVKETQYF. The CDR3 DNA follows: TGTGCCAGCAGCTTAGTGACGGGACAGGTCAAGGAGACCCAGTACTTC.

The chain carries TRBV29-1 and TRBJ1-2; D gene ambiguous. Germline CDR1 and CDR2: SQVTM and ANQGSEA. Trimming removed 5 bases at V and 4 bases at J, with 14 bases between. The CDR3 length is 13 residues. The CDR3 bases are TGCAGCGTTTGGGTTCCCACCTCCTATGGCTACACCTTC. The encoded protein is CSVWVPTSYGYTF. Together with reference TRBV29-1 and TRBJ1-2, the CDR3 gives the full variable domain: SAVISQKPSRDICQRGTSLTIQCQVDSQVTMMFWYRQQPGQSLTLIATANQGSEATYESGFVIDKFPISRPNLTFSTLTVSNMSPEDSSIYLCSVWVPTSYGYTFGSGTRLTVV.

The CDR3: CASSQTVNTEAFF. CDR3 in DNA: TGTGCCAGTAGTCAAACAGTGAACACTGAAGCTTTCTTT. The chain is built from TRBV19 and TRBJ1-1; D unresolved. Trimming shortened V by 5 bases and J by 0 bases, and 7 bases separated the two germline ends. This CDR3 is built from 13 residues. Germline-derived CDR1 and CDR2 are LNHDA and SQIVND (reference sequence).

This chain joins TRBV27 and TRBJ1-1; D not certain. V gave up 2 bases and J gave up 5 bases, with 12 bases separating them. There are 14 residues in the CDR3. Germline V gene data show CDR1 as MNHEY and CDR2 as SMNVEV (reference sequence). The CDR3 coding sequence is TGTGCCAGCAGTTTAAACTTCCGCGGGACTGAAGCTTTCTTT. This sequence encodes CASSLNFRGTEAFF.

The CDR3 here is CAWRSRQANNSPLHF. The CDR3 DNA is TGTGCCTGGAGATCCAGACAGGCGAATAATTCACCCCTCCACTTT. The chain links TRBV30 to TRBJ1-6, with D perhaps matching TRBD1 (6 bases). This CDR3 spans 15 amino acids. V was trimmed by 3 bases and J by 5 bases, leaving 14 bases between them. Germline CDR1 GTSNPN, CDR2 SVGIG (reference sequence).

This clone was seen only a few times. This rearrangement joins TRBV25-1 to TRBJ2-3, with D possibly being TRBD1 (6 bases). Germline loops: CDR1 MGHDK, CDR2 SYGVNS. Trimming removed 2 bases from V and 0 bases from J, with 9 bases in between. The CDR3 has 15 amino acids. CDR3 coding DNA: TGTGCCAGCAGTGAACCGGGACACAGCACAGATACGCAGTATTTT. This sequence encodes CASSEPGHSTDTQYF.

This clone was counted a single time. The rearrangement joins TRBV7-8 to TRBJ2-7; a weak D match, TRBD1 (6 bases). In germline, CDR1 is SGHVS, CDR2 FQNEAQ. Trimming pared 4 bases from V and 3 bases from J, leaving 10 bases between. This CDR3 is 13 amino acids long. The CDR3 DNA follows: TGTGCCAGCAGCTCCGGACAGAACTACGAGCAGTACTTC. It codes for CASSSGQNYEQYF.

The CDR3 region is CASSLPLGGTGELFF. The CDR3 region has the DNA TGTGCCAGCAGCCTGCCCCTCGGAGGAACCGGGGAGCTGTTTTTT. J is TRBJ2-2 and V is TRBV5-4; a weak D match, TRBD2 (5 bases). With 4 bases removed from V and 5 bases from J, the gap between germline ends came to 15 bases. Germline CDR1 reads SGHNT; CDR2 reads YYREEE (reference sequence). CDR3 length equals 15 residues. Combining the CDR3 with reference TRBV5-4 and TRBJ2-2 gives the whole variable domain ETGVTQSPTHLIKTRGQQVTLRCSSQSGHNTVSWYQQALGQGPQFIFQYYREEENGRGNFPPRFSGLQFPNYSSELNVNALELDDSALYLCASSLPLGGTGELFFGEGSRLTVL.

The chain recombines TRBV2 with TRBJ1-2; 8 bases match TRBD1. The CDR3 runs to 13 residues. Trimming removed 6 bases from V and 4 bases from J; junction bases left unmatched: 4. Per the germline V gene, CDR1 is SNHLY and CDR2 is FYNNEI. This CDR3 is CASSFGQGYGYTF. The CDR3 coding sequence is TGTGCCAGCAGCTTCGGACAGGGCTATGGCTACACCTTC.

CDR3 in DNA: TGCGCCAGTATAGGGGGCCCTCCTAACTATGGCTACACCTTC. It encodes CASIGGPPNYGYTF. This chain links TRBV4-1 with TRBJ1-2; 7 bases fit TRBD1. Germline CDR1 MGHRA, CDR2 YSYEKL. This CDR3 region has 14 residues. V gave up 9 bases and J gave up 0 bases; unmatched junction bases: 7.

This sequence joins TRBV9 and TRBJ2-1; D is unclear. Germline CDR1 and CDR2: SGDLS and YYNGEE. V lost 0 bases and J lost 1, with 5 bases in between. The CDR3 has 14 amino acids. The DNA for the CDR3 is TGTGCCAGCAGCGTAGATGAGTCCTACAATGAGCAGTTCTTC. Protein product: CASSVDESYNEQFF. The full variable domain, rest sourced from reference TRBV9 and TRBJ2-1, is DSGVTQTPKHLITATGQRVTLRCSPRSGDLSVYWYQQSLDQGLQFLIQYYNGEERAKGNILERFSAQQFPDLHSELNLSSLELGDSALYFCASSVDESYNEQFFGPGTRLTVL.